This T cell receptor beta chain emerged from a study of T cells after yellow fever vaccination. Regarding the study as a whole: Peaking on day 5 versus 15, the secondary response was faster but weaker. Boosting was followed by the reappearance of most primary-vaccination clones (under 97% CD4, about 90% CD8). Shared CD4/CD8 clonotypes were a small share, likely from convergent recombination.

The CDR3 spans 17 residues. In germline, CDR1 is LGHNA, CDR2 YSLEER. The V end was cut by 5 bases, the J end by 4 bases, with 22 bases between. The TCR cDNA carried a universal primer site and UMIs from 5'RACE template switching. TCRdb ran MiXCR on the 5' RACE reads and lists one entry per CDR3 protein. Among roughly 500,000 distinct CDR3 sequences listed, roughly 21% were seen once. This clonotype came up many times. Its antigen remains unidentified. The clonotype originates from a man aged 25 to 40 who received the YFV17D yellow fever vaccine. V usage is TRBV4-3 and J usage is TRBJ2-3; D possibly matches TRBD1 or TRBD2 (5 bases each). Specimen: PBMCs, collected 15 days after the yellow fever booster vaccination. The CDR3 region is CASSSHRAQGDPDTQYF. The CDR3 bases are TGCGCCAGCAGCTCCCATAGAGCGCAGGGAGACCCAGATACGCAGTATTTT.